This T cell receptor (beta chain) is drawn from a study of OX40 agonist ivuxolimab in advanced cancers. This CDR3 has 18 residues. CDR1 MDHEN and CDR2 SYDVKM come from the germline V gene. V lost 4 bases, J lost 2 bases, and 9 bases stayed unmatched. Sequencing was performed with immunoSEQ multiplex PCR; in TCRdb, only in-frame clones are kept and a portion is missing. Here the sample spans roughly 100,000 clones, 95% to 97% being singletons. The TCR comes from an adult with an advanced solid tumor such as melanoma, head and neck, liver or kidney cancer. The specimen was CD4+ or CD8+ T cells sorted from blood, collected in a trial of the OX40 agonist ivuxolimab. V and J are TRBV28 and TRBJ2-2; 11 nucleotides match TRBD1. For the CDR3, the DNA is TGTGCCAGCAGTTCCCCCGGGACAGGGGGAGTAAACACCGGGGAGCTGTTTTTT. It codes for CASSSPGTGGVNTGELFF.